These 11 T cell receptor beta chains were sequenced from one sample in a study of T cells in Graves' hyperthyroidism and ophthalmopathy. RNA transcripts provided the source from which TCR beta CDR3 regions were amplified. TCR CDR3 underwent first-round RT-PCR with the HTBI primer set. TCRdb re-derived calls from the multiplex PCR reads in MiXCR, one entry per CDR3 protein. The data hold 370,000 or so distinct CDR3 sequences, with 20% to 25% observed a single time. The sample was blood. These receptors originate from a man aged 50 or older with Graves' hyperthyroidism.

This chain uses TRBV18 with TRBJ1-6; a possible D gene is TRBD1 (5 bases). Deletions cut 1 base from V and 9 bases from J, with 19 bases between. Germline V lookup: CDR1 KGHSH, CDR2 LQKENI. CDR3 length: 17 residues. CDR3 protein: CASSPQRSRTGGSPLHF. As DNA, the CDR3 is TGTGCCAGCTCACCACAGAGGAGCAGGACCGGGGGTTCACCCCTCCACTTT.

The chain has TRBV20-1 and TRBJ2-1; D might be TRBD2 (6 bases). V lost 6 bases and J 7 bases, leaving 16 bases between the germline ends. Germline V gene data show CDR1 as DFQATT and CDR2 as SNEGSKA (reference sequence). The CDR3 runs 13 residues. The CDR3 sequence: CSAKRVAGNEQFF. The CDR3 DNA is TGCAGTGCGAAGCGGGTAGCTGGTAATGAGCAGTTCTTC.

This clonotype was seen more than once but under ten times. J is TRBJ1-2 and V is TRBV5-1; 8 bases line up with TRBD1. Germline CDR1 reads SGHRS; CDR2 reads YFSETQ. The ends lost 3 bases at V and 8 bases at J; junction bases unmatched: 6. The CDR3 is made up of 13 amino acids. CDR3 sequence reads: CASSSGQAPGYTF. CDR3 DNA sequence: TGCGCCAGCAGCTCGGGACAGGCTCCGGGCTACACCTTC.

The sample holds many counts of this clonotype. The rearrangement joins TRBV7-3 to TRBJ1-2; 8 nucleotides match TRBD1. The germline V gene encodes CDR1 SGHTA and CDR2 FQGTGA. The CDR3 is 13 residues long. V shed 3 bases, J shed 8 bases, and the junction held 5 bases outside the gene matches. The DNA of the CDR3 is TGTGCCAGCAGCTTTGGACAGGGAAGCGGCTACACCTTC. Translating gives CASSFGQGSGYTF.

This clonotype appeared a few times. The J gene is TRBJ1-5, the V gene TRBV7-3; D is undetermined. Germline values: CDR1 SGHTA, CDR2 FQGTGA. The CDR3 is 12 residues long. Trimming stripped 1 base from V and 6 bases from J, with 4 bases between. This CDR3 reads CASSLRVQPQHF. The CDR3 coding sequence is TGTGCCAGCAGCTTAAGAGTTCAGCCCCAGCATTTT. The full variable domain, completed using reference TRBV7-3 and TRBJ1-5, is GAGVSQTPSNKVTEKGKYVELRCDPISGHTALYWYRQSLGQGPEFLIYFQGTGAADDSGLPNDRFFAVRPEGSVSTLKIQRTERGDSAVYLCASSLRVQPQHFGDGTRLSIL.

A few counts support this clonotype. This chain uses TRBV7-9 with TRBJ2-7; TRBD1 matches 7 bases. Germline CDR1 reads SEHNR; CDR2 reads FQNEAQ (reference sequence). This CDR3 has 13 amino acids. V was pared by 3 bases and J by 6 bases, with 5 bases of the junction left unmatched. As DNA, the CDR3 is TGTGCCAGCAGCTTGTCAGGGGGTCTCGAGCAGTACTTC. It yields the protein CASSLSGGLEQYF.

This chain connects TRBV5-1 to TRBJ1-2; possible D gene TRBD1, 5 bases. CDR1 and CDR2 from the germline V gene are SGHRS and YFSETQ. The germline V and J ends were trimmed by 0 bases and 8 bases, with 17 bases remaining between them. The CDR3 sequence is 15 residues long. DNA of the CDR3: TGCGCCAGCAGCTTGGGACAGAGAGGATTGGGCGGCTACACCTTC. It encodes CASSLGQRGLGGYTF.

Details on this clonotype: One end of the junction fails to match germline, which may point to a read error. This rearrangement joins TRBV4-1 to TRBJ2-1; tentative D call: TRBD2 (5 bases). CDR1 MGHRA and CDR2 YSYEKL come from the germline V gene. This CDR3 comprises 14 residues. CDR3 sequence reads: CASSHPAGYYEQFF. The CDR3 nucleotides read TGCGCCAGCAGCCATCCTGCGGGCTACTATGAGCAGTTCTTC.

The rearrangement joins TRBV5-6 to TRBJ2-2; D uncertain. This CDR3 region has 12 residues. CDR1 and CDR2 (germline): SGHDT, YYEEEE. V was shortened by 1 base and J by 7 bases, with 5 bases between the two germline ends. This CDR3 reads CASSLKDGELFF. CDR3 coding DNA: TGTGCCAGCAGCTTGAAGGACGGGGAGCTGTTTTTT. The full variable domain, rest sourced from reference TRBV5-6 and TRBJ2-2, is DAGVTQSPTHLIKTRGQQVTLRCSPKSGHDTVSWYQQALGQGPQFIFQYYEEEERQRGNFPDRFSGHQFPNYSSELNVNALLLGDSALYLCASSLKDGELFFGEGSRLTVL.

This clonotype was counted between two and nine times. This sequence joins TRBV14 and TRBJ2-1; the D call may be TRBD1 or TRBD2 (6 bases each). The CDR3 sequence is 15 residues long. Per germline, CDR1 SGHDN and CDR2 FVKESK. V was shortened by 1 base and J by 5 bases, with 12 bases between the two germline ends. CDR3 protein: CASSQVGGADNEQFF. CDR3 nucleotides: TGTGCCAGCAGCCAAGTGGGGGGCGCTGACAATGAGCAGTTCTTC.

The chain couples TRBV28 to TRBJ2-7; TRBD2 is a possible D gene (6 bases). The V and J ends lost 6 bases and 1 base respectively, with 13 bases between them. The CDR3 runs 14 residues. Germline values: CDR1 MDHEN, CDR2 SYDVKM. CDR3 coding DNA: TGTGCCAGCAGCCCCTGGGGAGGATCCTACGAGCAGTACTTC. This codes for CASSPWGGSYEQYF.